Listed below are T cell receptor beta chains from one sample, sequenced in a study of blood T cells in healthy people across ages. One entry per CDR3 protein, called by TCRdb with MiXCR from the 5' RACE reads. The sample has around 990,000 distinct CDR3 sequences; around 27% are singletons. These data are also associated with another study on T cells of mothers and their children.

The sequencing sample was made of blood. The source is a girl aged 2 to 9 in good health. Both conserved end residues are part of each CDR3. The D gene is left open where the match is weak. Size values are once, few and many counts, or a class for expanded clones, and some rows have none.

clone size	V gene	J gene	D gene	CDR3 DNA	CDR3 protein
NA	TRBV7-3	TRBJ2-2	TRBD2	TGTGCCAGCAGCTTAATGCTGGGACTAGGTAACACCGGGGAGCTGTTTTTT	CASSLMLGLGNTGELFF
few	TRBV6-1	TRBJ2-5	NA	TGTGCCAGCAGCCCCGTTGGGGGTCAAGAGACCCAGTACTTC	CASSPVGGQETQYF
NA	TRBV20-1	TRBJ1-4	NA	TGCAGTGCTAGATCCGGGGTAGACGAAAAACTGTTTTTT	CSARSGVDEKLFF
few	TRBV7-9	TRBJ1-1	NA	TGTGCCAGCACCTTAGAAGGGGGCACTGAAGCTTTCTTT	CASTLEGGTEAFF
NA	TRBV28	TRBJ1-1	TRBD1	TGTGCCAGCAGTTTACACCAGGGACAGATAACTGAAGCTTTCTTT	CASSLHQGQITEAFF
few	TRBV6-6	TRBJ2-7	NA	TGTGCCAGCAGATCTCCCTACGAGCAGTACTTC	CASRSPYEQYF
NA	TRBV7-9	TRBJ2-7	TRBD2	TGTGCCAGCAGCTTAGCGTTTTCAGCGGGGGGTTACGAGCAGTACTTC	CASSLAFSAGGYEQYF
few	TRBV19	TRBJ2-5	TRBD1	TGTGCCAGTAGTATAAACCGGGACAGGGGAGAGACCCAGTACTTC	CASSINRDRGETQYF
NA	TRBV20-1	TRBJ2-7	TRBD2	TGCAGTGCTCCCGGACTAGCTTTCAACGAGCAGTACTTC	CSAPGLAFNEQYF
NA	TRBV9	TRBJ2-1	NA	TGTGCCAGCAGCGTAGTGACAGGCGGGGTACGGGATGAGCAGTTCTTC	CASSVVTGGVRDEQFF
few	TRBV12-3/TRBV12-4	TRBJ1-2	NA	TGTGCCAGCAGCCCGGCGCAGGGGAACTATGGCTACACCTTC	CASSPAQGNYGYTF
NA	TRBV29-1	TRBJ1-4	NA	TGCAGCGTGGGGCTGGAACAAAAACTGTTTTTT	CSVGLEQKLFF
few	TRBV12-3/TRBV12-4	TRBJ1-2	NA	TGTGCCAGCAGTTTTATTAATGGCCTCCACACCTTC	CASSFINGLHTF
few	TRBV3-1	TRBJ2-1	TRBD2	TGTGCCAGCAGAGGAGATGGGACTAGCGGGGGGGCGGGTGAGCAGTTCTTC	CASRGDGTSGGAGEQFF